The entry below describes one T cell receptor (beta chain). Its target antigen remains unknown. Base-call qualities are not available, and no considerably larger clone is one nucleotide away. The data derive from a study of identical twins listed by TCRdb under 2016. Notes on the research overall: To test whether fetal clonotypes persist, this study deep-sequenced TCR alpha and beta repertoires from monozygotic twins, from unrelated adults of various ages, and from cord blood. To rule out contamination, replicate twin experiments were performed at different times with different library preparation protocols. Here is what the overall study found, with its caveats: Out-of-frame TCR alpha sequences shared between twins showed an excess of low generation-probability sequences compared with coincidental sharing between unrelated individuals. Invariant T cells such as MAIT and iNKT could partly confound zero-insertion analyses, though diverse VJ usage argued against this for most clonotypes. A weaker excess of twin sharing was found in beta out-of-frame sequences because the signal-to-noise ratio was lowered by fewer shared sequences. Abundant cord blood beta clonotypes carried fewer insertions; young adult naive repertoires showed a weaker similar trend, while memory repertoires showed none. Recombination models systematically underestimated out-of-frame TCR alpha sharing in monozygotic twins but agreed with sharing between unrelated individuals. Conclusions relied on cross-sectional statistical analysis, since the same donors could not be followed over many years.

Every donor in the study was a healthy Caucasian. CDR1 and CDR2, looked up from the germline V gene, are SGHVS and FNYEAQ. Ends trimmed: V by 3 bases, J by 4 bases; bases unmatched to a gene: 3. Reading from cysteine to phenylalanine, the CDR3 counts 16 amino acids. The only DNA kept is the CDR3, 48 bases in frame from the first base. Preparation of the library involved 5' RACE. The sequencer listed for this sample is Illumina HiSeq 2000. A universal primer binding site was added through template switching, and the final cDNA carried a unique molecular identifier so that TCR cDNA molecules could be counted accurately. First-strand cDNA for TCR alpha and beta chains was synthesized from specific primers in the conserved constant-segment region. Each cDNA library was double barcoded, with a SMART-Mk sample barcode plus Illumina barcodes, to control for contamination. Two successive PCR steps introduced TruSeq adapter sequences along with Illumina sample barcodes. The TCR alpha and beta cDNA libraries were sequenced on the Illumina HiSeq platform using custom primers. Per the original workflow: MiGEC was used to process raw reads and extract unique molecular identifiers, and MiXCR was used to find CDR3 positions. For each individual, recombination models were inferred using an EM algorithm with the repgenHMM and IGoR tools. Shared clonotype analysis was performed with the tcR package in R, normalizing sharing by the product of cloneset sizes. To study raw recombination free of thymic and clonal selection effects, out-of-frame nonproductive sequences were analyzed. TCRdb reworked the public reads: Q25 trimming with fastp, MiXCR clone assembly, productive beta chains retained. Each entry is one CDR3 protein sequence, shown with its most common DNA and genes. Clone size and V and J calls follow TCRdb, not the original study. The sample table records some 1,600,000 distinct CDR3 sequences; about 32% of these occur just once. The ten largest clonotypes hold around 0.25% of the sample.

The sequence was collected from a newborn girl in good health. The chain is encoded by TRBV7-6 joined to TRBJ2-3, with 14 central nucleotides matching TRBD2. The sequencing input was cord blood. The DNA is TGTGCCAGCAGCTTGCTGACTAGCGGGAGGGCAGATACGCAGTATTTT. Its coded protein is CASSLLTSGRADTQYF.